These 20 T cell receptor beta chains share one sample of origin, sequenced in a study of shared T cell receptors in the human thymus. Generated by immunoSEQ multiplex PCR, the TCRdb table keeps only in-frame clones and is missing some. In the table there are 600,000 or so clones, about 90% of which are singletons. These data were also filed under a second study, of human thymus T cells.

Sequencing used thymocytes. These receptors were obtained from a boy younger than two with a congenital heart defect.

The genes are TRBV5-6 and TRBJ2-1; TRBD1 matches at 9 bases. The J segment lost 6 bases and the V segment lost 4 bases, leaving 8 bases of the junction unmatched. This CDR3 region has 15 residues. The germline V gene encodes CDR1 SGHDT and CDR2 YYEEEE. The CDR3 bases are TGTGCCAGCAGCCCGGGACAGGGCTCATCCAATGAGCAGTTCTTC. It translates to CASSPGQGSSNEQFF.

This sequence joins TRBV6-6 and TRBJ2-1, with 10 positions matching TRBD2. V shed 6 bases and J 4 bases; nucleotides not matched to a gene: 6. CDR1 is MNHNY, CDR2 SVGAGI, per germline (reference sequence). The CDR3 runs to 15 residues. The CDR3 bases are TGTGCCAGCAGCCTCTCTAGCGGGGGTTACAATGAGCAGTTCTTC. It codes for CASSLSSGGYNEQFF.

The V and J genes are TRBV28 and TRBJ2-7; maybe TRBD1 (6 bases). The CDR3 contains 14 residues. CDR1 and CDR2 from the germline V gene are MDHEN and SYDVKM. V lost 7 bases and J 6 bases, leaving 19 bases between the germline ends. The CDR3 DNA is TGTGCCAGCACCAAAACAGGGACCCCTTGCGAGCAGTACTTC. Translated: CASTKTGTPCEQYF.

The sample holds one count of this clone. V is TRBV28 and J is TRBJ2-7; 8 bases are a match to TRBD1. Germline CDR1 MDHEN, CDR2 SYDVKM. V shed 10 bases, J shed 10 bases, and the junction held 12 bases outside the gene matches. This CDR3 has 12 amino acids. CDR3 DNA: TGTGCCACTTCCCCCGGGACAGGAAAACAGTACTTC. Its translation: CATSPGTGKQYF.

As to this clone: Other DNA sequences of this sample code for an identical CDR3. The chain uses TRBV6-5 and TRBJ2-5; possible D gene TRBD2, 6 bases. Per germline, CDR1 MNHEY and CDR2 SVGAGI. The CDR3 loop spans 14 amino acids. V was clipped by 0 bases and J by 4 bases, with 9 bases between them. Here the CDR3 reads CASSYSAGGETQYF. CDR3 sequence (DNA): TGTGCCAGCAGTTACTCTGCCGGGGGAGAGACCCAGTACTTC.

V is TRBV12-5 and J is TRBJ1-1; 7 nucleotides match TRBD1. This CDR3 is built from 12 residues. J lost 11 bases, V lost 8 bases, and 11 bases had no gene match. Germline V gene sequence: CDR1 LGHNT, CDR2 FRNRAP. CDR3 protein: CASTDRDLRAFF. CDR3 coding DNA: TGTGCTAGTACCGACAGGGACCTTAGGGCTTTCTTT.

In regard to this clone: Its ends do not fully match the called genes, so a read error is possible. The sample holds other DNA sequences that translate to the same CDR3. The CDR3 is CATRGIGGPISYNSPLHF. CDR3 nucleotide sequence: TGTGCCACCAGAGGGATCGGGGGGCCGATCTCCTATAATTCCCCCCTCCACTTT. The chain joins TRBV15 to TRBJ1-6; perhaps TRBD1 as D (6 bases). This CDR3 comprises 18 residues. The germline CDR1 and CDR2 sequences are LNHNV and YYDKDF (reference sequence).

The chain recombines TRBV27 with TRBJ1-5; D is possibly TRBD1 (5 bases). Germline CDR1 is MNHEY and CDR2 is SMNVEV (reference sequence). The CDR3 length is 19 residues. Trimming left V 7 bases short and J 0 bases short, with 25 bases between. The CDR3 DNA is TGTGCCAGCAAAATGCGGGGGGTGGGGGTGAGCGATAGCAATCAGCCCCAGCATTTT. Its protein is CASKMRGVGVSDSNQPQHF.

The V call is TRBV5-5, the J call TRBJ1-4; D remains unclear. Trimming left V 0 bases short and J 8 bases short, with 11 bases between. Germline assignment: CDR1 SGHKS and CDR2 YYEKEE (reference sequence). The CDR3 spans 14 residues. CDR3 in DNA: TGTGCCAGCAGCTTGGAAGGGAGGGAGGAAAAACTGTTTTTT. It codes for CASSLEGREEKLFF.

V gene TRBV10-1 combines with J gene TRBJ2-5, with TRBD1 matching over 10 bases. The CDR3 is made up of 16 amino acids. The germline V gene encodes CDR1 WNHNN and CDR2 SYGVQD (reference sequence). V lost 4 bases to trimming and J lost 5 bases; unmatched junction nucleotides: 10. CDR3 DNA: TGCGCCAGCAGTGGAGGGGACAGGGGCCCAAGTGAGACCCAGTACTTC. This codes for CASSGGDRGPSETQYF.

The chain joins TRBV28 to TRBJ2-1; 8 bases map to TRBD1. With V trimmed by 5 bases and J by 5 bases, 8 bases remained unmatched. The CDR3 is made up of 15 amino acids. The V gene's germline CDR1 is MDHEN and CDR2 SYDVKM. Here the CDR3 reads CASSPWGTGNNEQFF. In DNA, the CDR3 is TGTGCCAGCAGTCCTTGGGGGACAGGAAACAATGAGCAGTTCTTC.

The J gene is TRBJ2-7, the V gene TRBV6-1, with 11 nucleotides matching TRBD1. The junction had 5 bases not matched to a gene; V was cut back by 10 bases and J by 3 bases. The CDR3 runs 13 residues. From germline, CDR1 is MNHNS and CDR2 SASEGT. This CDR3 is CATAGQGDYEQYF. CDR3 bases: TGTGCCACGGCGGGACAGGGGGACTACGAGCAGTACTTC.

The gene calls are TRBV4-3 and TRBJ2-7, with 9 bases lining up with TRBD1. Germline V lookup: CDR1 LGHNA, CDR2 YSLEER. The ends lost 0 bases at V and 7 bases at J; junction bases unmatched: 19. This CDR3 is 19 amino acids long. The DNA for the CDR3 is TGCGCCAGCAGCCAAGAACGGGCGGAGAGTTGGGACAGGGAAGAAGAGCAGTACTTC. Translated, it gives CASSQERAESWDREEEQYF.

Concerning this clone itself: At the DNA level, this CDR3 is encoded by other sequences in the same sample as well. This chain links TRBV4-3 with TRBJ1-1, with D tentatively TRBD1 (5 bases). The germline V gene encodes CDR1 LGHNA and CDR2 YSLEER. Trimming pared 0 bases from V and 4 bases from J, leaving 12 bases between. The length of the CDR3 is 15 residues. The CDR3 spells CASSQDRSRATEAFF. The CDR3 region has the DNA TGCGCCAGCAGCCAAGATAGATCCAGGGCCACTGAAGCTTTCTTT.

The V gene is TRBV14, the J gene TRBJ2-6, with D possibly TRBD1 on 5 matching bases. Germline V gives CDR1 SGHDN, CDR2 FVKESK. There are 21 residues in the CDR3. The V end was cut by 4 bases, the J end by 3 bases, with 28 bases between. This CDR3 reads CASSLPLGREAPSGGANVLTF. The CDR3 DNA reads TGTGCCAGCAGCCTCCCCTTAGGCAGGGAAGCCCCGAGTGGTGGGGCCAACGTCCTGACTTTC.

V is TRBV25-1 and J is TRBJ2-7; no firm D call. V was clipped by 2 bases and J by 0 bases, with 8 bases between them. Germline lookup yields CDR1 MGHDK and CDR2 SYGVNS. The CDR3 is 14 residues long. The CDR3 sequence is CASSEKHHSYEQYF. The CDR3, as DNA: TGTGCCAGCAGTGAAAAACACCACTCCTACGAGCAGTACTTC.

The chain carries TRBV5-1 and TRBJ1-1, with TRBD1 matching 7 bases. This CDR3 comprises 13 residues. V shed 4 bases, J shed 4 bases, and the junction held 4 bases outside the gene matches. The V gene's germline CDR1 is SGHRS and CDR2 YFSETQ. This chain's CDR3 is CASSPQGSTEAFF. In DNA, the CDR3 is TGCGCCAGCAGCCCACAGGGGAGCACTGAAGCTTTCTTT.

The genes are TRBV2 and TRBJ2-5, with 12 positions matching TRBD2. From germline, CDR1 is SNHLY and CDR2 FYNNEI. Trimming removed 6 bases from V and 2 bases from J; junction bases left unmatched: 10. This CDR3 region has 17 residues. The CDR3 here is CASRAEKTSGGQETQYF. CDR3 nucleotide sequence: TGTGCCAGCAGAGCCGAGAAAACTAGCGGGGGGCAAGAGACCCAGTACTTC. The whole variable domain, remainder taken from reference TRBV2 and TRBJ2-5, is EPEVTQTPSHQVTQMGQEVILRCVPISNHLYFYWYRQILGQKVEFLVSFYNNEISEKSEIFDDQFSVERPDGSNFTLKIRSTKLEDSAMYFCASRAEKTSGGQETQYFGPGTRLLVL.

This clone was found once. The chain links TRBV7-3 to TRBJ1-2; D gene ambiguous. With 5 bases removed from V and 4 bases from J, the gap between germline ends came to 11 bases. CDR3 size: 13 residues. Germline V gene data show CDR1 as SGHTA and CDR2 as FQGTGA. CDR3 residues: CASSTNSGYGYTF. The DNA for the CDR3 is TGTGCCAGCAGCACGAACTCAGGCTATGGCTACACCTTC. The entire variable domain, with the rest obtained from reference TRBV7-3 and TRBJ1-2, is as follows: GAGVSQTPSNKVTEKGKYVELRCDPISGHTALYWYRQSLGQGPEFLIYFQGTGAADDSGLPNDRFFAVRPEGSVSTLKIQRTERGDSAVYLCASSTNSGYGYTFGSGTRLTVV.

This clone came up once. J is TRBJ2-3 and V is TRBV19; D is possibly TRBD1 (5 bases). CDR1 is LNHDA, CDR2 SQIVND, per germline (reference sequence). The CDR3 has 13 residues. V was trimmed by 5 bases and J by 6 bases, leaving 12 bases between them. In nucleotides, the CDR3 is TGTGCCAGTAGTGAGCAGGGTCGGGATACGCAGTATTTT. Translating it yields CASSEQGRDTQYF.